Below are 20 T cell receptor beta chains sequenced from a single sample in a study of CD8+CD57+ T cells in acquired aplastic anemia. Study results and caveats: Among patients, total CD4+ and CD8+ pools exceeded CD8+CD57+ cells in diversity.

For sequencing, patients were chosen who had shown expansion of CD8+CD57+ cells by flow cytometry. Which antigens these TCRs recognize remains unknown. TCR beta VDJ and CDR3 profiles were obtained from a genomic DNA template. One entry per CDR3 protein results from TCRdb running MiXCR on the reads. The sample records approximately 21,000 distinct CDR3 sequences, 30% to 50% being singletons. Material for sequencing was CD8+CD57+ T cells sorted from PBMCs. The subset here: bead-enriched CD8+CD57+ effector memory T cells from SAA patients. The source is a human donor with aplastic anemia.

A remark on this clonotype: The junction departs from germline at one end; a sequencing error may be responsible. The chain couples TRBV15 to TRBJ2-3, with TRBD2 matching over 13 bases. Germline V gene lookup returns CDR1 LNHNV and CDR2 YYDKDF (reference sequence). The CDR3 loop spans 17 amino acids. The CDR3 is CATSSGGLAGTGDTLYF. The DNA for the CDR3 is TGTGCCACCAGCAGCGGGGGACTAGCGGGGACCGGAGATACGCTGTATTTT.

In DNA, the CDR3 is TGTGCCAGCAGCTCTCGTCGTCGAAATGAGCAGTTCTTC. It codes for CASSSRRRNEQFF. The V gene is TRBV7-9, the J gene TRBJ2-1, with D unresolved. V was trimmed by 4 bases and J by 7 bases, leaving 11 bases between them. CDR1 is SEHNR and CDR2 is FQNEAQ in the germline V gene (reference sequence). This CDR3 region has 13 residues.

The V gene is TRBV12-3 or TRBV12-4, the J gene TRBJ1-5, with D possibly TRBD1 on 5 matching bases. V was pared by 11 bases and J by 0 bases, with 14 bases between. The CDR3 has 14 residues. CDR3 sequence: CASGSVNSNQPQHF. The CDR3 DNA is TGTGCCTCAGGGTCCGTCAATAGCAATCAGCCCCAGCATTTT.

V gene TRBV10-3 combines with J gene TRBJ2-7; D is unclear. This CDR3 has 15 residues. V lost 10 bases, J lost 0 bases, and 19 bases lay in between. Looked up from germline, CDR1 is ENHRY and CDR2 is SYGVKD. In nucleotides, the CDR3 is TGTGCCAGCACAATCCAGACACGAGCCTCCTACGAGCAGTACTTC. This sequence encodes CASTIQTRASYEQYF.

V is TRBV7-3 and J is TRBJ2-1, with 10 nucleotides matching TRBD2. The CDR3 consists of 14 residues. V was clipped by 7 bases and J by 7 bases; unmatched bases: 7. The germline V gene encodes CDR1 SGHTA and CDR2 FQGTGA. As DNA, the CDR3 is TGTGCCAGCAAGAAACTAGCGGGGAATAATGAGCAGTTCTTC. This codes for CASKKLAGNNEQFF.

CDR3 sequence reads: CASSFPSDGQETQYF. The CDR3 DNA reads as TGTGCCAGCAGCTTTCCCTCCGACGGCCAAGAGACCCAGTACTTC. The rearrangement joins TRBV5-4 to TRBJ2-5; D remains unclear. The CDR3 has 15 residues. Trimming took 2 bases from V and 1 from J, leaving 12 bases between them. Per germline, CDR1 SGHNT and CDR2 YYREEE (reference sequence).

The chain employs TRBV6-4 and TRBJ2-1; 7 bases map to TRBD2. Per germline, CDR1 MRHNA and CDR2 SNTAGT. The CDR3 spans 13 residues. The V and J ends lost 4 bases and 5 bases, in that order; junction bases with no gene match: 2. This chain's CDR3 is CASSGGLHNEQFF. CDR3 in DNA: TGTGCCAGCAGTGGGGGACTACACAATGAGCAGTTCTTC.

This clonotype is classed as medium-sized (0.01 to 0.1%). This sequence joins TRBV10-2 and TRBJ2-7, with D unclear. V was pared by 5 bases and J by 2 bases, with 4 bases between. The CDR3 spans 11 residues. Germline V gene lookup returns CDR1 WSHSY and CDR2 SAAADI. CDR3 sequence: CASSSTYEQYF. CDR3 in DNA: TGCGCCAGCAGTTCAACCTACGAGCAGTACTTC.

This clonotype was found a few times. A junction end diverges from the germline sequence, so it may reflect a read error. The chain couples TRBV20-1 to TRBJ1-1, with D unclear. This CDR3 has 12 amino acids. Per germline, CDR1 DFQATT and CDR2 SNEGSKA (reference sequence). The CDR3, as DNA: TGCAGTGCTAGAACTGGGAACGCTGAAGCTTTCTTT. It yields the protein CSARTGNAEAFF.

Comment on this clonotype: Sequence at one end of the junction differs from germline and may be a read error. The chain recombines TRBV28 with TRBJ2-3, with D possibly TRBD1 on 5 matching bases. The CDR3 contains 16 residues. Germline loops: CDR1 MDHEN, CDR2 SYDVKM. CDR3 in amino acids: CASILGAGKSTDTQYF. The CDR3 coding sequence is TGTGCCAGCATTTTAGGGGCCGGTAAAAGCACAGATACGCAGTATTTT.

This clonotype has more than one count but fewer than ten. V and J are TRBV20-1 and TRBJ1-4, with D possibly TRBD1 on 5 matching bases. The CDR3 runs to 13 residues. Deletions cut 6 bases from V and 0 bases from J, with 8 bases between. Germline CDR1 reads DFQATT; CDR2 reads SNEGSKA (reference sequence). The CDR3 region has the DNA TGCAGTGCCGACAGTGCAACTAATGAAAAACTGTTTTTT. It is translated as CSADSATNEKLFF.

The chain couples TRBV7-8 to TRBJ2-7; the D is unclear. Germline assignment: CDR1 SGHVS and CDR2 FQNEAQ. Trimming stripped 5 bases from V and 4 bases from J, with 12 bases between. This CDR3 has 13 amino acids. The CDR3 loop reads CASSLDTLYEQYF. The DNA for the CDR3 is TGTGCCAGCAGCCTCGACACCCTTTACGAGCAGTACTTC.

The gene calls are TRBV14 and TRBJ2-7; D is uncertain. This CDR3 region has 13 residues. Trimming cost V 0 bases and J 3 bases, with 6 bases left between them. Looked up from germline, CDR1 is SGHDN and CDR2 is FVKESK. The CDR3 sequence: CASSQEHVYEQYF. In DNA, the CDR3 is TGTGCCAGCAGCCAAGAACACGTCTACGAGCAGTACTTC.

This rearrangement joins TRBV25-1 to TRBJ1-1, with 8 bases that match TRBD1. Trimming at V came to 7 bases and at J to 3 bases, leaving 10 bases not matched to a gene. CDR1 and CDR2 from the germline V gene are MGHDK and SYGVNS. The CDR3 sequence is 15 residues long. CDR3 sequence: CASTSGQGSYTEAFF. The CDR3 DNA is TGTGCCAGCACCTCAGGACAGGGTTCGTACACTGAAGCTTTCTTT.

V gene TRBV5-6 combines with J gene TRBJ2-1; 15 bases align to TRBD2. Unmatched junction bases numbered 7, after V lost 1 base and J lost 8 bases. Germline-derived CDR1 and CDR2 are SGHDT and YYEEEE. The CDR3 is made up of 17 amino acids. Written as DNA, the CDR3 is TGTGCCAGCAGCTTGACTCCTGGGACTAGCGGGAGGCATGAGCAGTTCTTC. The encoded protein is CASSLTPGTSGRHEQFF.

The V call is TRBV20-1, the J call TRBJ1-2, with D uncertain. CDR1 and CDR2 from the germline V gene are DFQATT and SNEGSKA (reference sequence). Trimming removed 5 bases from V and 5 bases from J, with 12 bases in between. This CDR3 comprises 12 residues. The DNA of the CDR3 is TGCAGTGCTCGCCGGACCGAGTATGGCTACACCTTC. Protein sequence: CSARRTEYGYTF.

This clonotype has a handful of counts. The chain links TRBV6-6 to TRBJ2-5, with D unresolved. V dropped 0 bases and J dropped 5 bases, with 13 bases sitting between them. CDR1 MNHNY and CDR2 SVGAGI come from the germline V gene (reference sequence). This CDR3 spans 15 amino acids. CDR3 sequence (DNA): TGTGCCAGCAGTTACTCGGGATCTTTGGGGGAGACCCAGTACTTC. Translated, it gives CASSYSGSLGETQYF.

The gene calls are TRBV9 and TRBJ2-1, with 7 bases that match TRBD2. Unmatched junction bases numbered 17, after V lost 7 bases and J lost 10 bases. Germline V gene sequence: CDR1 SGDLS, CDR2 YYNGEE. CDR3 length: 15 amino acids. In nucleotides, the CDR3 is TGTGCCAGCGGGGGGGGAGGGCGGGAGCACGAAGAGCAGTTCTTC. Amino acid sequence: CASGGGGREHEEQFF.

The chain combines TRBV7-3 with TRBJ2-1; D may correspond to TRBD1 or TRBD2 (5 bases each). This CDR3 region has 15 residues. Germline V gene sequence: CDR1 SGHTA, CDR2 FQGTGA. The V and J ends lost 5 bases and 7 bases respectively, with 18 bases between them. The CDR3 reads CASSPPGPLGNEQFF. DNA of the CDR3: TGTGCCAGCAGCCCCCCGGGACCCTTAGGGAATGAGCAGTTCTTC.

The rearrangement joins TRBV5-4 to TRBJ2-1; 8 bases are shared with TRBD1. This CDR3 has 12 residues. The V gene end was trimmed by 1 base and the J gene end by 10 bases; junction bases not matched to a gene: 1. The germline V gene has CDR1 SGHNT and CDR2 YYREEE (reference sequence). CDR3 region: CASSLTGGEQFF. The CDR3 bases are TGTGCCAGCAGCTTGACAGGGGGAGAGCAGTTCTTC.